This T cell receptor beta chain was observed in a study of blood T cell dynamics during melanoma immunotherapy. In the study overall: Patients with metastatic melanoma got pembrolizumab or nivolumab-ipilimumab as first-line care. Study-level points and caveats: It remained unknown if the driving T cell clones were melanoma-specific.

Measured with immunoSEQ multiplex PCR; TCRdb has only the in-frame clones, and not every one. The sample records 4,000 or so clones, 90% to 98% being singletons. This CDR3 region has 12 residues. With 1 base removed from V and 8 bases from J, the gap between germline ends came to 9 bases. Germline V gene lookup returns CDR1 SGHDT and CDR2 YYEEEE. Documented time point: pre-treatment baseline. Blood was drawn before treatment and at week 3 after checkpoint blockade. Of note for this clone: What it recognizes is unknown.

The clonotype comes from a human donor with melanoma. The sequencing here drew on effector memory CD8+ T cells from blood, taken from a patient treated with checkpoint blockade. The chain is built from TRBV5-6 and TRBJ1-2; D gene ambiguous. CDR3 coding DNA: TGTGCCAGCAGCTTGTACAGTAACGGCTACACCTTC. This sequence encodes CASSLYSNGYTF. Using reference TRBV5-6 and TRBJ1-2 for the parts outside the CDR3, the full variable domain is DAGVTQSPTHLIKTRGQQVTLRCSPKSGHDTVSWYQQALGQGPQFIFQYYEEEERQRGNFPDRFSGHQFPNYSSELNVNALLLGDSALYLCASSLYSNGYTFGSGTRLTVV.